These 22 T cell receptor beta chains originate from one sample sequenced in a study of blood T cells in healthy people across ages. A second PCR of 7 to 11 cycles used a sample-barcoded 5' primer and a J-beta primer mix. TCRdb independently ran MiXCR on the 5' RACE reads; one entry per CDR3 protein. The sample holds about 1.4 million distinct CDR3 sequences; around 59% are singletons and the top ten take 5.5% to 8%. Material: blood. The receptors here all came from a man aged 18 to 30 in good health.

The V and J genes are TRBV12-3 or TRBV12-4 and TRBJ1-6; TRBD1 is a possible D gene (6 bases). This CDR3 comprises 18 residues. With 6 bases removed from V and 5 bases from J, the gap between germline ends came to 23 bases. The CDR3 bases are TGTGCCAGCAGCCCAGACAGGACCTACCCCGGGGATAATTCACCCCTCCACTTT. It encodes CASSPDRTYPGDNSPLHF.

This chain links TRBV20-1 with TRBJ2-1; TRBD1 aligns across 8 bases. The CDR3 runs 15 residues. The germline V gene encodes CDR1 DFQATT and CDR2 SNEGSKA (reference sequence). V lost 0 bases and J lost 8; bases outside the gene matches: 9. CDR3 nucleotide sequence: TGCAGTGCTAGAGATAGGATGCAGGGGGCCGATGAGCAGTTCTTC. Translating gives CSARDRMQGADEQFF.

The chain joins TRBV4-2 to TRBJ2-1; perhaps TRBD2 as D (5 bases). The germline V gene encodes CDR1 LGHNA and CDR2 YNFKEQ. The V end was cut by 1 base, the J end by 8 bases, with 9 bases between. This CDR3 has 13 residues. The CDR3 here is CASSQARVDEQFF. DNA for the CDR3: TGTGCCAGCAGCCAAGCGAGGGTGGATGAGCAGTTCTTC.

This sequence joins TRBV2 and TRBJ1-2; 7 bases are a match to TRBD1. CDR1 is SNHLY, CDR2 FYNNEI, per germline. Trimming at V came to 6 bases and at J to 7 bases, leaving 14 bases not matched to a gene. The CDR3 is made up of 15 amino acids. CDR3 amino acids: CASRQTGAGVGGYTF. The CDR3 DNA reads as TGTGCCAGCAGACAAACAGGGGCTGGTGTGGGTGGCTACACCTTC.

The CDR3 DNA reads TGTGCCAGCAGCCTCGAGCGGGAGGGAGCCGGGGAGCTGTTTTTT. Protein sequence: CASSLEREGAGELFF. This rearrangement joins TRBV6-2 or TRBV6-3 to TRBJ2-2, with 10 bases that match TRBD2. Germline CDR1 MNHEY, CDR2 SVGEGT. This CDR3 is built from 15 residues. The trim removed 6 bases at V and 6 bases at J, leaving 7 bases unmatched.

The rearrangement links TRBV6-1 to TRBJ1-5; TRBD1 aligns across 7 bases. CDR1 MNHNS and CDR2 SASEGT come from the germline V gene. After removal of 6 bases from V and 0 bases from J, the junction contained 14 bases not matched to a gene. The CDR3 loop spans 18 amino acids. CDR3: CASSKGTVYGSSNQPQHF. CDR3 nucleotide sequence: TGTGCCAGCAGCAAAGGGACAGTTTACGGTTCTAGCAATCAGCCCCAGCATTTT.

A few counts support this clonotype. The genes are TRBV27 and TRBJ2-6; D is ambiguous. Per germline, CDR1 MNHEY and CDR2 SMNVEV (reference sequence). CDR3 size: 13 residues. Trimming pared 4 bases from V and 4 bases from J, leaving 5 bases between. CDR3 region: CASSWQGANVLTF. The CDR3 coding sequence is TGTGCCAGCAGTTGGCAAGGGGCCAACGTCCTGACTTTC.

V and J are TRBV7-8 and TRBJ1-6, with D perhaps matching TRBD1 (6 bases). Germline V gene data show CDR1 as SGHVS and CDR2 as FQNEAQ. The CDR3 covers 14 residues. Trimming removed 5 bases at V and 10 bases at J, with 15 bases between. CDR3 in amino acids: CASSDAGAGSPLHF. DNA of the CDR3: TGTGCCAGCAGCGACGCAGGGGCGGGCTCACCCCTCCACTTT.

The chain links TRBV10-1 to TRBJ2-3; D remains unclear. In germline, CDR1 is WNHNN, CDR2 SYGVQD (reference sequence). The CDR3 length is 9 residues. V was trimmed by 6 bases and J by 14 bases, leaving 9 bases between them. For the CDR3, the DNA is TGCGCCAGCAGCCCCCCAAGGTATTTT. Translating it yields CASSPPRYF.

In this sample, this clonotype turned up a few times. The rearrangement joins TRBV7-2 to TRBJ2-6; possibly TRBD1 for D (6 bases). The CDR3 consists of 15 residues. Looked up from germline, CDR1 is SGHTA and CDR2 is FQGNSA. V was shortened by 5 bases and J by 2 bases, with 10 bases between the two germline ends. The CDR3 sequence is CASSPRQAGANVLTF. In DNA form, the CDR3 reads TGTGCCAGCAGCCCCCGACAGGCTGGGGCCAACGTCCTGACTTTC. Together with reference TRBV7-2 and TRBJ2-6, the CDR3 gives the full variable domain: GAGVSQSPSNKVTEKGKDVELRCDPISGHTALYWYRQSLGQGLEFLIYFQGNSAPDKSGLPSDRFSAERTGGSVSTLTIQRTQQEDSAVYLCASSPRQAGANVLTFGAGSRLTVL.

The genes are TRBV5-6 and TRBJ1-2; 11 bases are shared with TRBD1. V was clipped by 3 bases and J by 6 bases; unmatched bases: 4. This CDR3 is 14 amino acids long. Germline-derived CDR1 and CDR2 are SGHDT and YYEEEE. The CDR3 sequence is CASSSGQGDNGYTF. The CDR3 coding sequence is TGTGCCAGCAGCTCGGGACAGGGGGATAATGGCTACACCTTC.

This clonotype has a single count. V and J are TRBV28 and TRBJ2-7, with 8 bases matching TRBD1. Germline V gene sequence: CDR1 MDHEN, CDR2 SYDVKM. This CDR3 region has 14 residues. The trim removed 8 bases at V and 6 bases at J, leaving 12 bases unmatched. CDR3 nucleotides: TGTGCCAGCGGCCGGGGACAGGTTGGGGGCGAGCAGTACTTC. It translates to CASGRGQVGGEQYF.

CDR3 protein: CASSDGLNGGYTF. The CDR3 nucleotides are TGTGCCAGCAGCGACGGGCTCAATGGGGGCTACACCTTC. The gene calls are TRBV7-2 and TRBJ1-2; no firm D call. Germline V gene data show CDR1 as SGHTA and CDR2 as FQGNSA. The CDR3 contains 13 residues. Trimming cost V 5 bases and J 8 bases, with 15 bases left between them.

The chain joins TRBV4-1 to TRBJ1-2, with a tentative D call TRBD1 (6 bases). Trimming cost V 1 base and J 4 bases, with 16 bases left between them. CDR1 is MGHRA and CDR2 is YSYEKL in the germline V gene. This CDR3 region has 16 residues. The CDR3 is CASSQGEQGKGYGYTF. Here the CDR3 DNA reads TGCGCCAGCAGCCAAGGGGAGCAGGGGAAGGGCTATGGCTACACCTTC.

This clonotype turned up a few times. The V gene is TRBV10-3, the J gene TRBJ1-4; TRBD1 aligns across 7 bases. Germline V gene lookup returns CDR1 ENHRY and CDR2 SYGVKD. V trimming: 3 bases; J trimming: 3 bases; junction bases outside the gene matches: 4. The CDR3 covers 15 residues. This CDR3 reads CAISDKGTANEKLFF. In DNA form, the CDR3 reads TGTGCCATCAGTGACAAAGGGACAGCTAATGAAAAACTGTTTTTT.

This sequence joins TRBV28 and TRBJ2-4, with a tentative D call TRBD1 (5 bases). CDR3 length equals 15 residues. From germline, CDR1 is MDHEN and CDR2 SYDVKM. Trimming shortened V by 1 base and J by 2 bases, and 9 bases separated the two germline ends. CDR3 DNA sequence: TGTGCCAGCAGTTTATTGGACACGACCAAAAACATTCAGTACTTC. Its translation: CASSLLDTTKNIQYF.

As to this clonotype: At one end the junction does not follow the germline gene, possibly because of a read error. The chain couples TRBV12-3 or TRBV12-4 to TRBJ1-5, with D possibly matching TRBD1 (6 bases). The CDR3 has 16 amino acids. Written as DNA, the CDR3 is TGTGTCAGCAGTTCGGGGGCAAGGGGCCCACTACAGCCCCAGCATTTT. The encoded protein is CVSSSGARGPLQPQHF.

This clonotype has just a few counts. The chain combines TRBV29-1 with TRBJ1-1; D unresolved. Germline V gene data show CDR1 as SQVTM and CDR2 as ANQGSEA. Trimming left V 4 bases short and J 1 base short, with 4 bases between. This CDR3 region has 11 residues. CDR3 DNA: TGCAGCGTTGTTCCGAACACTGAAGCTTTCTTT. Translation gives CSVVPNTEAFF.

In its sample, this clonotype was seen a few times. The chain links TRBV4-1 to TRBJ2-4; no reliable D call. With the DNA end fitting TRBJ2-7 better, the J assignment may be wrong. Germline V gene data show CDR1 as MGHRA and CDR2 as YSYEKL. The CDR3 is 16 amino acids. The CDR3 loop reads CASSPSGRTSRYEQYF. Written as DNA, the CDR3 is TGCGCCAGCAGCCCTTCGGGCAGGACCAGCCGCTACGAGCAGTACTTC.

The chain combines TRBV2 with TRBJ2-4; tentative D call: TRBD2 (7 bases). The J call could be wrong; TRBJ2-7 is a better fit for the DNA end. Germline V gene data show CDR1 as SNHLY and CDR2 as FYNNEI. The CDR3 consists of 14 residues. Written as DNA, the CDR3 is TGTGCCAGCACTGTGGGGGGGCCCTACTACGAGCAGTACTTC. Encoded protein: CASTVGGPYYEQYF.

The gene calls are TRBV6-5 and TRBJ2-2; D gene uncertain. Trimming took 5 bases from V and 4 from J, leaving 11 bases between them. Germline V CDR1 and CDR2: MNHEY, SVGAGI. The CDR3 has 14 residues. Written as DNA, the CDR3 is TGTGCCAGCAGTCTGCACCTGGTCACCGGGGAGCTGTTTTTT. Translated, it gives CASSLHLVTGELFF.

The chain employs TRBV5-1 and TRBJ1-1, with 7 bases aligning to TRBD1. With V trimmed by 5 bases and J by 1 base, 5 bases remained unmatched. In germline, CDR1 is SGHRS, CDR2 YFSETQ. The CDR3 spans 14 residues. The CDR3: CASRGRQGNTEAFF. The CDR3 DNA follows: TGCGCCAGCAGGGGTAGACAGGGGAACACTGAAGCTTTCTTT.